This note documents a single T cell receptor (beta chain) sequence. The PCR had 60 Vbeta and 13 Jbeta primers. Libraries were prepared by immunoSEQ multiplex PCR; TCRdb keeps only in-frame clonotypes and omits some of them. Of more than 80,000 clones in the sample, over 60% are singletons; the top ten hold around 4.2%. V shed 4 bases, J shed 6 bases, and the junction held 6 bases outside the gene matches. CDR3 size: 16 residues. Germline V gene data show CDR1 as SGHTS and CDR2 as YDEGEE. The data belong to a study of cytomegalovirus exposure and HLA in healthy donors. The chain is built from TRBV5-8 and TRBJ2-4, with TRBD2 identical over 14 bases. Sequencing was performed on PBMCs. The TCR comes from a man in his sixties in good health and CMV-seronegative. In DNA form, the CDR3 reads TGTGCCAGCAGCCTAGGGACTAGCGGGGGTCTAAACATTCAGTACTTC. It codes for CASSLGTSGGLNIQYF.